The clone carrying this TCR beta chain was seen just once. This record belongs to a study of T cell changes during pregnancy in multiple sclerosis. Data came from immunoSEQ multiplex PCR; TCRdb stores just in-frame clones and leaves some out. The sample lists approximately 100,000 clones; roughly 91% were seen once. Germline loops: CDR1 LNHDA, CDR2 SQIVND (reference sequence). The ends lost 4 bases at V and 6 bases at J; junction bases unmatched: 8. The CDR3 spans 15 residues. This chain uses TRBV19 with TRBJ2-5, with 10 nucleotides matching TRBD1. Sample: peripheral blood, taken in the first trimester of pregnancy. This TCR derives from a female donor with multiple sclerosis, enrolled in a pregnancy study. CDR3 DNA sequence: TGTGCCAGTAGTACGGACAGGGGGAAGGGAAAGACCCAGTACTTC. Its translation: CASSTDRGKGKTQYF. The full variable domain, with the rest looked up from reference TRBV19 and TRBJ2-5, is DGGITQSPKYLFRKEGQNVTLSCEQNLNHDAMYWYRQDPGQGLRLIYYSQIVNDFQKGDIAEGYSVSREKKESFPLTVTSAQKNPTAFYLCASSTDRGKGKTQYFGPGTRLLVL.